Listed below are T cell receptor beta chains from one sample, sequenced in a study of CD8 T cells in ankylosing spondylitis. TCRdb reprocessed the 5' RACE reads via MiXCR and lists one record per CDR3 protein. The repertoire holds over 95,000 distinct CDR3 sequences, about 8% seen once, with around a tenth in the top ten. The sample comprised blood, either unsorted or a sorted T cell fraction (not recorded which). The source of these receptors is a male donor with ankylosing spondylitis or in good health (not recorded which). The CDR3 runs from the conserved cysteine through the conserved F or W. The order of the fields is V gene, J gene, CDR3 protein.

>TRBV2|TRBJ2-5
CASSEGRVRVETQYF
>TRBV18|TRBJ2-1
CASSPRDSDNEQFF
>TRBV29-1|TRBJ2-5
CSVEGGKLAERQETQYF
>TRBV5-5|TRBJ1-2
CASGVMSYGYTF
>TRBV24-1|TRBJ2-1
CATSDPSLANEQFF
>TRBV20-1|TRBJ1-1
CSARDRVRGAEAFF
>TRBV12-3/TRBV12-4|TRBJ2-1
CASSLELRERAFF
>TRBV6-5|TRBJ2-4
CASSYTQGARENF
>TRBV12-3/TRBV12-4|TRBJ1-1
CASSPLGSGTEAFF
>TRBV5-1|TRBJ2-7
CASSLAHRASGEQYF
>TRBV6-1|TRBJ2-1
CASSGRSSYNEQFF
>TRBV5-1|TRBJ2-7
CASSPGTARREQYF
>TRBV29-1|TRBJ2-5
CSVDLTQETQYF
>TRBV30|TRBJ2-7
CAWEKDAYEQYF
>TRBV12-3/TRBV12-4|TRBJ1-1
CASSFPTGGEAFF
>TRBV20-1|TRBJ2-3
CSVWVPGQGRTDTQYF
>TRBV11-2|TRBJ2-3
CASNFRAFTDTQYF
>TRBV20-1|TRBJ1-6
CSALETANSPLHF
>TRBV20-1|TRBJ2-2
CSATGPRGSANTGELFF
>TRBV11-1|TRBJ1-1
CASSLGVGTEAFF
>TRBV11-1|TRBJ2-3
CASQQGARADTQYF
>TRBV11-2|TRBJ2-5
CASSLGTSLKTQYF
>TRBV2|TRBJ1-4
CASREPGANEKLFF
>TRBV6-2/TRBV6-3|TRBJ2-1
CASTAGPSYNEQFF
>TRBV19|TRBJ1-1
CASSMRTASTEAFF
>TRBV11-2|TRBJ2-5
CASRLDGRRGETQYF
>TRBV27|TRBJ1-6
CASSFARRLADYNSPLHF
>TRBV9|TRBJ2-3
CASSVFTGQDTQYF
>TRBV5-1|TRBJ1-2
CASSFAPGQGAKNYGYTF
>TRBV29-1|TRBJ2-7
CSVESGDRATYEQYF
>TRBV2|TRBJ2-7
CASNLSGDEQYF
>TRBV10-3|TRBJ2-1
CAISESGLVNEQFF
>TRBV11-2|TRBJ2-5
CASSSLARPQETQYF
>TRBV6-1|TRBJ1-1
CASSSSGVEAFF
>TRBV20-1|TRBJ2-7
CSANGQGTPYEQYF
>TRBV5-1|TRBJ2-3
CASSFIPDGYSTDTQYF
>TRBV20-1|TRBJ1-6
CSALDRANSPLHF
>TRBV9|TRBJ1-2
CASSALTGPHGYTF
>TRBV4-2|TRBJ2-1
CASSQARSNYNEQFF
>TRBV25-1|TRBJ2-7
CASSRGKAAQSYEQYF